A selection of T cell receptor beta chains follows, all from one sample in a study of cytomegalovirus exposure and HLA in healthy donors. TCRdb's copy holds only in-frame clones and misses some; the assay was immunoSEQ multiplex PCR. The table includes about 200,000 clones, about 80% detected once. Specimen: PBMCs. These receptors came from a male donor in good health and CMV-seronegative. Each CDR3 is given with its conserved first and last residue. A D gene is named only where the DNA matches it firmly. Clone sizes are given selectively: once, few, many, or a class where the clone is expanded.

clone size: NA
V gene: TRBV5-1
CDR3 length: 17
D gene: NA
J gene: TRBJ2-1
CDR3 protein: CASSTNDRRLSYNEQFF
CDR3 DNA: TGCGCCAGCAGCACAAATGACAGACGACTCTCCTACAATGAGCAGTTCTTC

clone size: few
V gene: TRBV30
CDR3 length: 14
D gene: TRBD1
J gene: TRBJ2-2
CDR3 protein: CACPPDRAVGELFF
CDR3 DNA: TGTGCCTGCCCACCAGACAGGGCGGTCGGGGAGCTGTTTTTT

clone size: NA
V gene: TRBV29-1
CDR3 length: 16
D gene: TRBD1
J gene: TRBJ2-6
CDR3 protein: CSVTPGQGAGANVLTF
CDR3 DNA: TGCAGCGTGACGCCGGGACAGGGAGCTGGGGCCAACGTCCTGACTTTC

clone size: NA
V gene: TRBV7-8
CDR3 length: 14
D gene: NA
J gene: TRBJ2-3
CDR3 protein: CASSWAFYTDTQYF
CDR3 DNA: TGTGCCTCTTCCTGGGCCTTTTACACAGATACGCAGTATTTT

clone size: NA
V gene: TRBV4-2
CDR3 length: 17
D gene: TRBD2
J gene: TRBJ2-3
CDR3 protein: CASSPGGLAGGGDTQYF
CDR3 DNA: TGTGCCAGCAGCCCGGGGGGTCTAGCGGGAGGGGGTGATACGCAGTATTTT

clone size: NA
V gene: TRBV18
CDR3 length: 15
D gene: TRBD1
J gene: TRBJ1-4
CDR3 protein: CASSPGQGGGEKLFF
CDR3 DNA: TGTGCCAGCTCACCAGGACAGGGGGGCGGTGAAAAACTGTTTTTT

clone size: NA
V gene: TRBV4-3
CDR3 length: 15
D gene: NA
J gene: TRBJ2-5
CDR3 protein: CASSQGWTPEETQYF
CDR3 DNA: TGCGCCAGCAGCCAAGGTTGGACACCCGAGGAGACCCAGTACTTC

clone size: NA
V gene: TRBV7-9
CDR3 length: 15
D gene: TRBD2
J gene: TRBJ2-3
CDR3 protein: CASSFGLADTDTQYF
CDR3 DNA: TGTGCCAGCAGCTTTGGGCTAGCGGACACAGATACGCAGTATTTT

clone size: NA
V gene: TRBV13
CDR3 length: 12
D gene: NA
J gene: TRBJ2-5
CDR3 protein: CASSLGKETQYF
CDR3 DNA: TGTGCCAGCAGCTTGGGCAAGGAGACCCAGTACTTC

clone size: NA
V gene: TRBV4-3
CDR3 length: 15
D gene: TRBD2
J gene: TRBJ2-7
CDR3 protein: CASSHPTSGVYEQYF
CDR3 DNA: TGCGCCAGCAGCCACCCAACTAGCGGAGTCTACGAGCAGTACTTC

clone size: NA
V gene: TRBV28
CDR3 length: 11
D gene: NA
J gene: TRBJ1-2
CDR3 protein: CASSPRVGYTF
CDR3 DNA: TGTGCCAGCAGTCCCAGGGTTGGCTACACCTTC

clone size: NA
V gene: TRBV5-6
CDR3 length: 15
D gene: NA
J gene: TRBJ1-5
CDR3 protein: CASSLTEYSNQPQHF
CDR3 DNA: TGTGCCAGCAGCTTGACGGAGTATAGCAATCAGCCCCAGCATTTT

clone size: few
V gene: TRBV6-1
CDR3 length: 12
D gene: NA
J gene: TRBJ2-7
CDR3 protein: CASSTMNYEQYF
CDR3 DNA: TGTGCCAGCAGTACAATGAACTACGAGCAGTACTTC

clone size: NA
V gene: TRBV2
CDR3 length: 16
D gene: TRBD1
J gene: TRBJ1-3
CDR3 protein: CASSVRQGGTGNTIYF
CDR3 DNA: TGTGCCAGCAGTGTCCGACAGGGGGGAACTGGAAATACCATATATTTT

clone size: NA
V gene: TRBV18
CDR3 length: 14
D gene: NA
J gene: TRBJ1-5
CDR3 protein: CASSPPGVSQPQHF
CDR3 DNA: TGTGCCAGCTCACCACCGGGAGTGAGTCAGCCCCAGCATTTT

clone size: NA
V gene: TRBV5-1
CDR3 length: 14
D gene: NA
J gene: TRBJ1-2
CDR3 protein: CASSGGGVNYGYTF
CDR3 DNA: TGCGCCAGCAGCGGGGGGGGTGTGAACTATGGCTACACCTTC

clone size: NA
V gene: TRBV5-1
CDR3 length: 17
D gene: TRBD2
J gene: TRBJ2-5
CDR3 protein: CASSLAGTSGAMETQYF
CDR3 DNA: TGCGCCAGCAGCTTGGCCGGGACTAGCGGGGCCATGGAGACCCAGTACTTC

clone size: NA
V gene: TRBV13
CDR3 length: 14
D gene: NA
J gene: TRBJ2-7
CDR3 protein: CASSLQGPTYEQYF
CDR3 DNA: TGTGCCAGCAGCTTACAGGGCCCCACCTACGAGCAGTACTTC

clone size: NA
V gene: TRBV28
CDR3 length: 16
D gene: NA
J gene: TRBJ1-5
CDR3 protein: CASSPTGPVGNQPQHF
CDR3 DNA: TGTGCCAGCAGCCCCACAGGCCCGGTCGGGAATCAGCCCCAGCATTTT

clone size: NA
V gene: TRBV30
CDR3 length: 11
D gene: NA
J gene: TRBJ2-1
CDR3 protein: CAWSLRTDQFF
CDR3 DNA: TGTGCCTGGAGTCTTCGGACAGATCAGTTCTTC

clone size: NA
V gene: TRBV5-1
CDR3 length: 15
D gene: NA
J gene: TRBJ2-7
CDR3 protein: CASSLVGEPPYEQYF
CDR3 DNA: TGCGCCAGCAGCTTAGTCGGGGAGCCCCCCTACGAGCAGTACTTC

clone size: few
V gene: TRBV7-3
CDR3 length: 14
D gene: NA
J gene: TRBJ2-1
CDR3 protein: CASSLTSVRDEQFF
CDR3 DNA: TGTGCCAGCAGCTTAACTAGCGTTAGGGATGAGCAGTTCTTC

clone size: NA
V gene: TRBV7-2
CDR3 length: 12
D gene: NA
J gene: TRBJ1-2
CDR3 protein: CASSGTNYGYTF
CDR3 DNA: TGTGCCAGCAGCGGGACAAACTATGGCTACACCTTC

clone size: NA
V gene: TRBV9
CDR3 length: 16
D gene: NA
J gene: TRBJ2-7
CDR3 protein: CASSVLARGTFYEQYF
CDR3 DNA: TGTGCCAGCAGCGTATTGGCGAGAGGAACATTCTACGAGCAGTACTTC

clone size: NA
V gene: TRBV5-1
CDR3 length: 13
D gene: TRBD2
J gene: TRBJ2-5
CDR3 protein: CASSMAGGETQYF
CDR3 DNA: TGCGCCAGCAGTATGGCGGGGGGTGAGACCCAGTACTTC

clone size: NA
V gene: TRBV6-6
CDR3 length: 14
D gene: NA
J gene: TRBJ1-3
CDR3 protein: CASRHSDSGNTIYF
CDR3 DNA: TGTGCCAGCAGACACAGTGACTCTGGAAACACCATATATTTT

clone size: NA
V gene: TRBV13
CDR3 length: 15
D gene: TRBD2
J gene: TRBJ2-7
CDR3 protein: CASSLEGLAPYEQYF
CDR3 DNA: TGTGCCAGCAGCTTAGAGGGACTAGCCCCCTACGAGCAGTACTTC

clone size: NA
V gene: TRBV5-6
CDR3 length: 16
D gene: TRBD2
J gene: TRBJ2-5
CDR3 protein: CASSLLGLATQETQYF
CDR3 DNA: TGTGCCAGCAGCTTGCTCGGACTAGCGACCCAAGAGACCCAGTACTTC

clone size: NA
V gene: TRBV11-1
CDR3 length: 14
D gene: TRBD2
J gene: TRBJ2-7
CDR3 protein: CASSFAGVSHEQYF
CDR3 DNA: TGTGCCAGCAGCTTTGCGGGAGTAAGCCACGAGCAGTACTTC

clone size: NA
V gene: TRBV30
CDR3 length: 15
D gene: NA
J gene: TRBJ2-1
CDR3 protein: CAWSVPIRLLQGQFF
CDR3 DNA: TGTGCCTGGAGTGTACCCATCCGACTCCTCCAGGGGCAGTTCTTC

clone size: NA
V gene: TRBV5-6
CDR3 length: 12
D gene: NA
J gene: TRBJ2-1
CDR3 protein: CASSLERTEQFF
CDR3 DNA: TGTGCCAGCAGCTTGGAAAGGACAGAGCAGTTCTTC

clone size: once
V gene: TRBV2
CDR3 length: 15
D gene: NA
J gene: TRBJ2-3
CDR3 protein: CASSEIRTATDTQYF
CDR3 DNA: TGTGCCAGCAGTGAAATTAGGACAGCCACAGATACGCAGTATTTT

clone size: NA
V gene: TRBV2
CDR3 length: 14
D gene: TRBD1
J gene: TRBJ1-1
CDR3 protein: CASSGTGAGTEAFF
CDR3 DNA: TGTGCCAGCAGTGGGACAGGGGCAGGGACTGAAGCTTTCTTT

clone size: once
V gene: TRBV6-5
CDR3 length: 16
D gene: TRBD2
J gene: TRBJ2-5
CDR3 protein: CASSHWTPTSGETQYF
CDR3 DNA: TGTGCCAGCAGTCACTGGACCCCCACTAGCGGTGAGACCCAGTACTTC

clone size: NA
V gene: TRBV11-1
CDR3 length: 14
D gene: NA
J gene: TRBJ2-7
CDR3 protein: CASSLSGGGYEQYF
CDR3 DNA: TGTGCCAGCAGCTTATCAGGGGGAGGCTACGAGCAGTACTTC

clone size: NA
V gene: TRBV28
CDR3 length: 17
D gene: TRBD1
J gene: TRBJ1-4
CDR3 protein: CASSGLFSGGANEKLFF
CDR3 DNA: TGTGCCAGCAGTGGATTGTTCTCAGGGGGCGCGAATGAAAAACTGTTTTTT

clone size: NA
V gene: TRBV9
CDR3 length: 12
D gene: NA
J gene: TRBJ2-4
CDR3 protein: CASSAGGNIQYF
CDR3 DNA: TGTGCCAGCAGCGCCGGGGGAAACATTCAGTACTTC

clone size: NA
V gene: TRBV7-8
CDR3 length: 14
D gene: NA
J gene: TRBJ1-1
CDR3 protein: CASSLGAENTEAFF
CDR3 DNA: TGTGCCAGCAGCTTAGGGGCAGAGAACACTGAAGCTTTCTTT

clone size: NA
V gene: TRBV5-4
CDR3 length: 17
D gene: NA
J gene: TRBJ2-7
CDR3 protein: CASNTRGPTPGSYEQYF
CDR3 DNA: TGTGCCAGCAACACCCGTGGGCCCACACCCGGCTCCTACGAGCAGTACTTC